This T cell receptor beta chain was obtained from a study of spatial heterogeneity in lung cancer. Study information: There were, on average, more than nine raw-read appearances for each unique TCR and UMI combination.

Each TCR cDNA molecule carried a unique molecular identifier. A single record per CDR3 protein comes from TCRdb applying MiXCR to the 5' RACE reads. This table holds tens of thousands of distinct CDR3 sequences, 4% to 6% found once. The CDR3 extends over 13 amino acids. V dropped 3 bases and J dropped 2 bases, with 6 bases sitting between them. Germline V lookup: CDR1 SGHTA, CDR2 FQGNSA. Findings and limits, study-wide: The study found ubiquitous expanded tumor TCRs in blood more at resection than follow-up.

Time point described: sample taken at primary tumor resection. Whole RNA, which was extracted from tumor, nontumor lung tissue or frozen PBMC, was sequenced without any cell sorting. This clonotype has ten or more counts. Its antigen is still unknown. The chain uses TRBV7-2 and TRBJ2-3; D gene unclear. Material: PBMCs, obtained at surgery. This receptor was taken from a female donor with early-stage non-small cell lung cancer. The CDR3 here is CASSLGHTDTQYF. The CDR3 DNA is TGTGCCAGCAGCTTGGGCCACACAGATACGCAGTATTTT.